The following is a T cell receptor (beta chain) sequence with its context. What it binds is unknown. Ranging in age from roughly 6 to 95, the donors were healthy Caucasian individuals from Russia. The entry originates in a study of blood T cells in healthy people across ages. Study results and limitations: Both naive CD4+ cell counts and diversity were greater in long-lived donors than in aged donors. The study lacked donor CMV status, which possibly confounded expanded clonotype changes. Across samples, TCR beta diversity tracked strongly with naive T cell percentage.

This CDR3 has 15 amino acids. The V gene end was trimmed by 6 bases and the J gene end by 7 bases; junction bases not matched to a gene: 11. Germline V gene lookup returns CDR1 ENHRY and CDR2 SYGVKD. Together with a sample-barcoded 5' primer, a J-beta primer mix was included in a second PCR lasting about 7 to 11 cycles. TCRdb processed the 5' RACE reads anew with MiXCR; each CDR3 protein has one entry. In the table there are about 1.4 million distinct CDR3 sequences, approximately 60% of which are singletons. The TCR sequence derives from a man aged 18 to 30 in good health. This chain joins TRBV10-3 and TRBJ2-1; 8 bases match TRBD2. Sequencing was performed on blood. This CDR3 reads CAIRSAGGSSNEQFF. The DNA for the CDR3 is TGTGCCATCAGATCCGCGGGGGGCAGTTCGAATGAGCAGTTCTTC.